This T cell receptor beta chain was recovered during a study of beta chain features in type 1 diabetes. Study observations and caveats: PCR might favor shorter templates, equally in patients and controls. Researchers report that Type 1 diabetes patients had moderately but significantly shorter TCRB CDR3s across all four CD4+ subsets.

Germline CDR1 and CDR2: SGHRS and YFSETQ. The CDR3 is 14 amino acids. The V gene lost 4 bases and the J gene lost 6 bases, with 17 bases spanning the gap. Staining for CD45RO/CCR7/CD25/CD127/CD95/CD27 allowed sorting of CD4+ naive, central memory, regulatory and stem cell-like memory cells. This clone was counted between two and nine times. Its antigen is as yet unknown. What was sequenced were expressed TCRB transcripts, since all of the isolated RNA had been reverse transcribed. TCRdb keeps only in-frame clones here, not all; method: immunoSEQ multiplex PCR. In the table there are some 170,000 clones, roughly 60% of which are singletons.

Sequencing used naive CD4+ T cells from blood. The genes are TRBV5-1 and TRBJ2-7; possible D gene TRBD2, 6 bases. This TCR derives from a man aged 25-45 years with type 1 diabetes. CDR3 nucleotides: TGCGCCAGCAGCCCACAGGACCCGGAGGGCGAGCAGTACTTC. It yields the protein CASSPQDPEGEQYF.